This T cell receptor beta chain was captured by sequencing in a study of graft-versus-host responses after intestinal transplantation. The CDR3 has 15 amino acids. The junction had 5 bases not matched to a gene; V was cut back by 3 bases and J by 1 base. The germline V gene has CDR1 LNHDA and CDR2 SQIVND (reference sequence). Grafts had their tissue processed, releasing intraepithelial and lamina propria lymphocytes. The data were produced by immunoSEQ multiplex PCR, yet TCRdb's version contains in-frame clones alone and is incomplete. This sample has 950 to 1,100 clones, with over 60% found just once.

The chain combines TRBV19 with TRBJ2-7, with 8 nucleotides matching TRBD1. This receptor was obtained from a human patient who received an intestinal transplant, so some T cells may come from the graft donor. The sequenced sample was ileum tissue, obtained 7 days after intestinal transplantation. CDR3 in DNA: TGTGCCAGTAGTATTTCCGGGACAGGATCCTACGAGCAGTACTTC. Translated, it gives CASSISGTGSYEQYF. Together with reference TRBV19 and TRBJ2-7, the CDR3 gives the full variable domain: DGGITQSPKYLFRKEGQNVTLSCEQNLNHDAMYWYRQDPGQGLRLIYYSQIVNDFQKGDIAEGYSVSREKKESFPLTVTSAQKNPTAFYLCASSISGTGSYEQYFGPGTRLTVT.